The text below deals with one T cell receptor beta chain. This entry comes from a study of blood T cell repertoires in COVID-19. Study information: The United States, Italy and Spain supplied acute and convalescent COVID-19 samples. T cells, B-cell-depleted T cells, or PBMCs provided the cDNA or gDNA that served as material.

Methods used by the authors: Estimation of nucleated cell counts was performed using reference gene primer amplification. The data were produced by immunoSEQ multiplex PCR, yet TCRdb's version contains in-frame clones alone and is incomplete. V, J and clone size are those of that table, while D and trimming were read from the DNA. Of about 67,000 clones in the sample, roughly 79% were seen once. Trimming took off 2 bases at V and 8 bases at J, with 12 bases between the two ends. There are 14 residues in the CDR3. CDR1 is SEHNR and CDR2 is FQNEAQ in the germline V gene (reference sequence). The sequence was obtained from an older woman with acute or convalescent COVID-19. The chain is built from TRBV7-9 and TRBJ1-4; TRBD1 might be the D (6 bases). The sample was peripheral blood. CDR3 nucleotides: TGTGCCAGCAGCTTACCAGGGGCTGGCGAAAAACTGTTTTTT. The encoded protein is CASSLPGAGEKLFF.